Below, 17 T cell receptor beta chains from the same sample are listed, as sequenced in a study of beta chain features in type 1 diabetes. Study observations and caveats: In every one of the four CD4+ subsets, TCRB CDR3s were moderately but significantly shorter in Type 1 diabetes patients.

Expressed TCRB transcripts were sequenced because the entire RNA isolate underwent reverse transcription. The repertoire was sequenced with immunoSEQ multiplex PCR; TCRdb's copy has only in-frame clones and lacks some. The sample has nearly 350,000 clones, 9.3% seen once. These receptors lack a known antigen. Sequencing used central memory CD4+ T cells from blood. The receptor set was obtained from a man between 25 and 39 years old with type 1 diabetes.

This clone occurred a few times. The rearrangement links TRBV7-9 to TRBJ2-1, with D possibly being TRBD1 or TRBD2 (5 bases each). CDR1 and CDR2 from the germline V gene are SEHNR and FQNEAQ (reference sequence). Deletions cut 3 bases from V and 5 bases from J, with 11 bases between. The CDR3 extends over 14 amino acids. This CDR3 reads CASSFTGADNEQFF. The CDR3 nucleotides read TGTGCCAGCAGCTTCACCGGGGCCGACAATGAGCAGTTCTTC.

The chain couples TRBV7-9 to TRBJ2-3, with TRBD1 matching 9 bases. The CDR3 has 15 amino acids. CDR1 SEHNR and CDR2 FQNEAQ come from the germline V gene (reference sequence). Trimming cost V 4 bases and J 3 bases; bases outside gene matches: 5. The CDR3 loop reads CASSSSGQGTDTQYF. DNA of the CDR3: TGTGCCAGCAGCTCAAGCGGACAGGGGACAGATACGCAGTATTTT.

This clone was observed a handful of times. J is TRBJ2-1 and V is TRBV14; 9 bases match TRBD2. Unmatched junction bases numbered 3, after V lost 2 bases and J lost 4 bases. This CDR3 comprises 15 residues. The germline gives CDR1 SGHDN, CDR2 FVKESK. CDR3 in DNA: TGTGCCAGCAGCCAACTAGCGGGGTCATACAATGAGCAGTTCTTC. Translation: CASSQLAGSYNEQFF.

This clone was seen only a few times. V usage is TRBV5-6 and J usage is TRBJ1-2; D uncertain. The V and J ends lost 7 bases and 0 bases respectively, with 7 bases between them. The CDR3 sequence is 12 residues long. CDR1 is SGHDT, CDR2 YYEEEE, per germline. CDR3 protein: CASFGPNYGYTF. The CDR3 DNA follows: TGTGCCAGCTTCGGACCTAACTATGGCTACACCTTC. Together with reference TRBV5-6 and TRBJ1-2, the CDR3 gives the full variable domain: DAGVTQSPTHLIKTRGQQVTLRCSPKSGHDTVSWYQQALGQGPQFIFQYYEEEERQRGNFPDRFSGHQFPNYSSELNVNALLLGDSALYLCASFGPNYGYTFGSGTRLTVV.

The chain combines TRBV5-1 with TRBJ2-1; a weak D match, TRBD1 (5 bases). The CDR3 loop spans 16 amino acids. Trimming pared 3 bases from V and 6 bases from J, leaving 19 bases between. CDR1 SGHRS and CDR2 YFSETQ come from the germline V gene. As DNA, the CDR3 is TGCGCCAGCAGCTCGCATACAGGAAGGCCTCCCAATGAGCAGTTCTTC. Encoded protein: CASSSHTGRPPNEQFF.

This chain joins TRBV9 and TRBJ1-5; TRBD1 matches at 10 bases. This CDR3 spans 15 amino acids. The trim removed 4 bases at V and 5 bases at J, leaving 6 bases unmatched. The germline V gene encodes CDR1 SGDLS and CDR2 YYNGEE. The CDR3 DNA is TGTGCCAGCAGCCCAGGAGGGACAGGGGATCAGCCCCAGCATTTT. Protein sequence: CASSPGGTGDQPQHF.

The gene calls are TRBV9 and TRBJ2-2, with TRBD1 matching 9 bases. Trimming took 0 bases from V and 5 from J; bases not matched to a gene: 2. Germline CDR1 SGDLS, CDR2 YYNGEE. This CDR3 has 15 amino acids. The CDR3 sequence: CASSVGGQGTGELFF. The CDR3 region has the DNA TGTGCCAGCAGCGTAGGCGGACAGGGGACCGGGGAGCTGTTTTTT.

This clone has more than one count but fewer than ten. Different DNA sequences within this sample yield the same CDR3. The chain has TRBV4-3 and TRBJ2-5; 9 nucleotides line up with TRBD1. The CDR3 has 14 amino acids. From germline, CDR1 is LGHNA and CDR2 YSLEER. Trimming removed 4 bases from V and 5 bases from J; junction bases left unmatched: 5. In DNA, the CDR3 is TGCGCCAGCAGCCGGGGACAGGGCGAGGAGACCCAGTACTTC. This sequence encodes CASSRGQGEETQYF.

This chain joins TRBV10-2 and TRBJ1-6; the match to TRBD1 covers 9 bases. Germline lookup yields CDR1 WSHSY and CDR2 SAAADI. The V and J ends lost 0 bases and 8 bases, in that order; junction bases with no gene match: 2. The CDR3 runs 15 residues. The CDR3 reads CASSESTGGDSPLHF. The CDR3 DNA sequence: TGCGCCAGCAGTGAGTCAACAGGGGGCGATTCACCCCTCCACTTT.

This clone was seen ten or more times. This rearrangement joins TRBV2 to TRBJ2-3; D possibly corresponds to TRBD2 (6 bases). Germline V gene data show CDR1 as SNHLY and CDR2 as FYNNEI. V was clipped by 2 bases and J by 2 bases, with 11 bases between them. CDR3 length: 15 amino acids. In nucleotides, the CDR3 is TGTGCCAGCAGTGAAATGGGGACTCTCACAGATACGCAGTATTTT. It translates to CASSEMGTLTDTQYF.

The table lists this clone with a few counts. The rearrangement joins TRBV5-1 to TRBJ1-2, with a weak D call TRBD1 (5 bases). The CDR3 is 13 amino acids. Per germline, CDR1 SGHRS and CDR2 YFSETQ. V lost 0 bases and J lost 4, with 7 bases in between. The CDR3 region is CASSLEDTYGYTF. CDR3 DNA sequence: TGCGCCAGCAGCTTGGAGGACACCTATGGCTACACCTTC.

V and J are TRBV7-2 and TRBJ1-5, with 8 bases aligning to TRBD1. J lost 2 bases, V lost 5 bases, and 11 bases had no gene match. Germline CDR1 is SGHTA and CDR2 is FQGNSA. The CDR3 is 17 amino acids. The CDR3 sequence is CASSPGTGAIGNQPQHF. For the CDR3, the DNA is TGTGCCAGCAGCCCCGGGACAGGCGCTATAGGCAATCAGCCCCAGCATTTT.

The table lists this clone with many counts. The CDR3 nucleotides are TGCGCCAGCAGCCCCGCTCCCGGGACTAGCGGGGGGTACTACAATGAGCAGTTCTTC. Amino acid sequence: CASSPAPGTSGGYYNEQFF. This rearrangement joins TRBV4-3 to TRBJ2-1; 15 nucleotides align to TRBD2. CDR3 length: 19 residues. The germline gives CDR1 LGHNA, CDR2 YSLEER. Losses at the gene ends were 4 bases for V and 3 bases for J; bases not matched to a gene: 10.

V and J are TRBV6-5 and TRBJ2-7, with D uncertain. Trimming stripped 7 bases from V and 4 bases from J, with 11 bases between. In germline, CDR1 is MNHEY, CDR2 SVGAGI. The CDR3 sequence is 12 residues long. The CDR3 region is CASNGVIYEQYF. CDR3 bases: TGTGCCAGCAATGGGGTCATATACGAGCAGTACTTC.

This chain connects TRBV28 to TRBJ2-3; D gene uncertain. This CDR3 is built from 12 residues. Trimming shortened V by 4 bases and J by 6 bases, and 8 bases separated the two germline ends. Germline-derived CDR1 and CDR2 are MDHEN and SYDVKM. The CDR3 loop is CASSSVRDTQYF. For the CDR3, the DNA is TGTGCCAGCAGTTCCGTCCGGGATACGCAGTATTTT.

Points on this clone: The same CDR3 also results from other DNA sequences found in this sample. The genes are TRBV18 and TRBJ1-1; D unresolved. V lost 3 bases to trimming and J lost 0 bases, with 5 bases between them. The CDR3 sequence is 13 residues long. Germline assignment: CDR1 KGHSH and CDR2 LQKENI. The CDR3 DNA reads TGTGCCAGCTCACCGGGCGTGAACACTGAAGCTTTCTTT. Residues: CASSPGVNTEAFF.

Only a few counts were recorded for this clone. The chain joins TRBV2 to TRBJ1-2; 9 bases align to TRBD1. Germline CDR1 SNHLY, CDR2 FYNNEI. Losses at the gene ends were 4 bases for V and 8 bases for J; bases not matched to a gene: 2. The CDR3 spans 12 residues. The CDR3 loop is CASSGQGEGYTF. For the CDR3, the DNA is TGTGCCAGCAGTGGACAGGGGGAAGGCTACACCTTC.